This T cell receptor (beta chain) was identified in a study of blood T cell repertoires in COVID-19. CDR3 length: 14 amino acids. The V and J ends lost 3 bases and 6 bases, in that order; junction bases with no gene match: 6. Germline V gives CDR1 SEHNR, CDR2 FQNEAQ (reference sequence). TCRdb's table, derived via immunoSEQ multiplex PCR, lists solely in-frame clones and lacks some. The data hold approximately 270,000 clones, with over 80% observed a single time. Sequenced: PBMCs or T cells enriched from blood (not recorded which). The J gene is TRBJ2-7, the V gene TRBV7-9; the match to TRBD1 covers 9 bases. The clonotype was recovered from a human donor in a cohort exposed to, infected with or recovered from COVID-19 (not recorded which). The donor label of this sample is uncertain. This CDR3 is CASSLEGQGAEQYF. The CDR3 bases are TGTGCCAGCAGCTTGGAGGGACAGGGTGCCGAGCAGTACTTC.